This T cell receptor beta chain stems from a study of T cells in localized non-small cell lung cancer. The study, taken as a whole, reports: Owing to sequencing of a solitary tumor region, heterogeneity cannot be discounted. Across samples, adjacent lung featured a median 57 of the top 100 tumor clones. The study found T cell clonality highest in uninvolved adjacent lung, above tumor. Overall survival was longer when the density of T cells in the blood was higher.

Sequenced by immunoSEQ multiplex PCR; TCRdb stores in-frame clones only, minus some. Among approximately 150,000 clones listed, roughly nine tenths were seen once. Germline V gives CDR1 SGHNT, CDR2 YENEEA. V shed 3 bases and J shed 0 bases, with 4 bases lying between them. The CDR3 is 13 amino acids. A remark on this clone: The antigen remains unidentified.

The clonotype originates from an older female donor with stage I lung adenocarcinoma. This specimen consisted of peripheral blood, obtained before any cancer treatment. The chain recombines TRBV11-3 with TRBJ2-3; D is uncertain. In DNA form, the CDR3 reads TGTGCCAGCAGCTTTGAGAGCACAGATACGCAGTATTTT. The encoded protein is CASSFESTDTQYF.